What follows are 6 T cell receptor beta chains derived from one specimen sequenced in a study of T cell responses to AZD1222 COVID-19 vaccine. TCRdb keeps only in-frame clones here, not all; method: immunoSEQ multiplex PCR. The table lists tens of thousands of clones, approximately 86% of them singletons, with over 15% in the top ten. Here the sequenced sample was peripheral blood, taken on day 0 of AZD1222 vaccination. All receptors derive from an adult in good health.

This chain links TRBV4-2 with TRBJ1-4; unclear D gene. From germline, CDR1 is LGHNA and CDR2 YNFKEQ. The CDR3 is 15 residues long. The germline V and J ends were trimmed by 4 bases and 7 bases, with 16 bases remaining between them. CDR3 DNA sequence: TGTGCCAGCAGCCCGGCGGCACAAAGAAGTGAAAAACTGTTTTTT. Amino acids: CASSPAAQRSEKLFF.

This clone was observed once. The DNA of the CDR3 is TGTGCCAGCAGTGACGACAGGGCCTACGAGCAGTACTTC. This translates into CASSDDRAYEQYF. The V and J genes are TRBV28 and TRBJ2-7; the match to TRBD1 covers 7 bases. The CDR3 sequence is 13 residues long. Germline assignment: CDR1 MDHEN and CDR2 SYDVKM. Trimming took 5 bases from V and 2 from J; bases not matched to a gene: 3.

CDR3 sequence (DNA): TGTGCCAGTAGTAGCCCGGGACAGGGTTTCGGCGGGGAGCTGTTTTTT. Translated: CASSSPGQGFGGELFF. V usage is TRBV19 and J usage is TRBJ2-2; TRBD1 matches at 9 bases. J gave up 7 bases and V 4 bases, and 10 bases lay outside the gene matches. The germline gives CDR1 LNHDA, CDR2 SQIVND (reference sequence). CDR3 length: 16 residues.

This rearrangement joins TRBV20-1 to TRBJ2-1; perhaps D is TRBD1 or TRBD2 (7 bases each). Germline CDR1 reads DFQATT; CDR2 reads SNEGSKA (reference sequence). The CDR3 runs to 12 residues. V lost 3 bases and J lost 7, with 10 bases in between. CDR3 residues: CSASQGGNEQFF. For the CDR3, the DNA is TGCAGTGCTAGTCAGGGGGGGAATGAGCAGTTCTTC.

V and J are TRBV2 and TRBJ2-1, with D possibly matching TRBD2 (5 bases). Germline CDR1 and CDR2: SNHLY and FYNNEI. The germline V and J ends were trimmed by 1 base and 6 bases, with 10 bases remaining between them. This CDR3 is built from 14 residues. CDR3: CASSEGGSVNEQFF. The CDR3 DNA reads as TGTGCCAGCAGTGAAGGTGGTAGCGTCAATGAGCAGTTCTTC.

The CDR3 is CASIPTGGTGELFF. The CDR3 nucleotides are TGTGCCAGTATTCCGACAGGGGGAACCGGGGAGCTGTTTTTT. This chain links TRBV19 with TRBJ2-2; 9 bases map to TRBD1. The ends lost 7 bases at V and 5 bases at J; junction bases unmatched: 5. The CDR3 covers 14 residues. Germline V gene sequence: CDR1 LNHDA, CDR2 SQIVND (reference sequence).